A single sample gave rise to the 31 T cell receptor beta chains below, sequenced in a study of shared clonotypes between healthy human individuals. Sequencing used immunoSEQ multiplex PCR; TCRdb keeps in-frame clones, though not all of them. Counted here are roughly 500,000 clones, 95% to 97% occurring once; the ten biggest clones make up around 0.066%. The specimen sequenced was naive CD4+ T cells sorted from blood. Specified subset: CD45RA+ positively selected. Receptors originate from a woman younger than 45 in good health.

The CDR3 loop is CASSLEGAMEEKLFF. The CDR3 nucleotides read TGTGCCAGCAGTTTGGAAGGGGCCATGGAGGAAAAACTGTTTTTT. J is TRBJ1-4 and V is TRBV25-1, with D possibly being TRBD1 (5 bases). Germline lookup yields CDR1 MGHDK and CDR2 SYGVNS. Trimming took 5 bases from V and 8 from J, leaving 18 bases between them. CDR3 size: 15 residues.

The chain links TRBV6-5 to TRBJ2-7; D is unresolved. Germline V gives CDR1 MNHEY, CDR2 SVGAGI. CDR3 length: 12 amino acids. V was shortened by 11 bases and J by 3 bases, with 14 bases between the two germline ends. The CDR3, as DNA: TGTGCCCGGAGTCTGGGGATCTACGAGCAGTACTTC. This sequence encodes CARSLGIYEQYF.

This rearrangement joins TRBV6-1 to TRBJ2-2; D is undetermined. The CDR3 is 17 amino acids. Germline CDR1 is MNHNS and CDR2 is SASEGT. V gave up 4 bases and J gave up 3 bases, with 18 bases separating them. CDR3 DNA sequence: TGTGCCAGCAGTGCATGGGCTACCGTTCGATACACCGGGGAGCTGTTTTTT. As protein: CASSAWATVRYTGELFF.

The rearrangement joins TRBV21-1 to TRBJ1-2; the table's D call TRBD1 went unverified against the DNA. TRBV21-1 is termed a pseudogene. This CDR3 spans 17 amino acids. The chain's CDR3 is CASSKAPPDSSNYGYTF. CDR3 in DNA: TGTGCCAGCAGCAAAGCCCCCCCGGACAGTTCTAACTATGGCTACACCTTC.

In DNA, the CDR3 is TGTGCCAGCAGTTTAAGTAGGCAGGGTATCTATGAGCAGTTCTTC. Translated, it gives CASSLSRQGIYEQFF. The V call is TRBV27, the J call TRBJ2-1; D might be TRBD1 (5 bases). This CDR3 contains 15 residues. Looked up from germline, CDR1 is MNHEY and CDR2 is SMNVEV (reference sequence). V was trimmed by 2 bases and J by 8 bases, leaving 16 bases between them.

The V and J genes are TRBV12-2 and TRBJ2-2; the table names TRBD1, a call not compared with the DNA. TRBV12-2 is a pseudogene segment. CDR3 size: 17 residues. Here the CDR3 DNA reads TGTGCAAGTCGCCCGGGGGACAGGGAATTTAACACCGGGGAGCTGTTTTTT. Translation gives CASRPGDREFNTGELFF.

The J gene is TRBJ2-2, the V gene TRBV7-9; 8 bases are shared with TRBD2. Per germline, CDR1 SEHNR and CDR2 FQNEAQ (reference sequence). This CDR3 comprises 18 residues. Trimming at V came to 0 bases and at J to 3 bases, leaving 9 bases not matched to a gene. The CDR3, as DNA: TGTGCCAGCAGCTTAGCCCCTTGGGCGGGAGGTCACACCGGGGAGCTGTTTTTT. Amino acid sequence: CASSLAPWAGGHTGELFF.

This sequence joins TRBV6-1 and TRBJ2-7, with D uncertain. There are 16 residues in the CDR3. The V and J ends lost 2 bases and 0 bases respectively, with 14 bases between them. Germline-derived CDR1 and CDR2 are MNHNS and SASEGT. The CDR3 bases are TGTGCCAGCAGTGAATATGGCGCCAGGAGCTCCTACGAGCAGTACTTC. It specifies CASSEYGARSSYEQYF.

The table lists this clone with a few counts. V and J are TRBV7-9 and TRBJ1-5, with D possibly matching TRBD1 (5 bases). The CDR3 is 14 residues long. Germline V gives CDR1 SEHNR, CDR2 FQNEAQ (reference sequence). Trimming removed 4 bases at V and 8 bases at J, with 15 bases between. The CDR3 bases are TGTGCCAGCAGCTCCGGTGGGGGTTTTAAGCCCCAGCATTTT. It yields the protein CASSSGGGFKPQHF.

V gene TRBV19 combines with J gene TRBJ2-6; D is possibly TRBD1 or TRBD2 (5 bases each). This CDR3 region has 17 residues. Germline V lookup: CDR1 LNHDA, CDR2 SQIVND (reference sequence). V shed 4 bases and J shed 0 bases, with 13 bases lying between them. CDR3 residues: CASSRGTGSSGANVLTF. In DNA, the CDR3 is TGTGCCAGTAGTAGGGGGACGGGGAGCTCTGGGGCCAACGTCCTGACTTTC.

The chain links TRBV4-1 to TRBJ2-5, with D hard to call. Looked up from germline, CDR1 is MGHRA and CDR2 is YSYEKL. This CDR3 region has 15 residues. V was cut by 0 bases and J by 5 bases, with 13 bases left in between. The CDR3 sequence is CASSQDQAIGETQYF. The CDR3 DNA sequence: TGCGCCAGCAGCCAAGATCAGGCGATCGGGGAGACCCAGTACTTC.

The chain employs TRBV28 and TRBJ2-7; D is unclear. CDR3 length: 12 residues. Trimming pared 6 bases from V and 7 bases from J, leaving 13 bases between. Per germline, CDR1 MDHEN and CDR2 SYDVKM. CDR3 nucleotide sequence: TGTGCCAGCAGCCGCTTCCGAGGTGAGCAGTACTTC. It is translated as CASSRFRGEQYF.

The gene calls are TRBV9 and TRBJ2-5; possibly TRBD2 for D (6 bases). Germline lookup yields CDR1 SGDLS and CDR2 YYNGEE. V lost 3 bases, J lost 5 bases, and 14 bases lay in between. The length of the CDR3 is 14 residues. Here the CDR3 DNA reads TGTGCCAGCAGCGCCTATGTTGGGAGGGAGACCCAGTACTTC. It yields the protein CASSAYVGRETQYF.

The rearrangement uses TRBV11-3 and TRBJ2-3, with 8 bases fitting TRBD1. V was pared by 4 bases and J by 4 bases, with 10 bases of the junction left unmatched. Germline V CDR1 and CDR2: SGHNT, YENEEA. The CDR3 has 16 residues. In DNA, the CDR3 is TGTGCCAGCAGCTATAGGACAGGGAGTCTGGCAGATACGCAGTATTTT. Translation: CASSYRTGSLADTQYF.

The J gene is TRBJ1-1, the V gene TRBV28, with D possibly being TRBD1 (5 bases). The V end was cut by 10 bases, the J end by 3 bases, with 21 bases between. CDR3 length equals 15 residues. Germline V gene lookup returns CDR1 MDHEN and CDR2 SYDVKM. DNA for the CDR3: TGTGCCACTTCCCGTGGGGCCAAAGGGTACACTGAAGCTTTCTTT. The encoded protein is CATSRGAKGYTEAFF.

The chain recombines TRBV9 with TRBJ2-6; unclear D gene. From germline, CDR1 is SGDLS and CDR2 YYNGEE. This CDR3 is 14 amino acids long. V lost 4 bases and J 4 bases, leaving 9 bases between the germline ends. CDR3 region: CASSSPAGANVLTF. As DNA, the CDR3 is TGTGCCAGCAGCTCCCCAGCCGGGGCCAACGTCCTGACTTTC.

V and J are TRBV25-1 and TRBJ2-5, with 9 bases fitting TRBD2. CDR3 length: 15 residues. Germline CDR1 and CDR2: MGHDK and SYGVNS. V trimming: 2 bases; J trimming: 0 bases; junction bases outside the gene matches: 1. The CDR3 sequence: CASSELAGHQETQYF. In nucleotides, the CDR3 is TGTGCCAGCAGTGAACTAGCGGGGCACCAAGAGACCCAGTACTTC.

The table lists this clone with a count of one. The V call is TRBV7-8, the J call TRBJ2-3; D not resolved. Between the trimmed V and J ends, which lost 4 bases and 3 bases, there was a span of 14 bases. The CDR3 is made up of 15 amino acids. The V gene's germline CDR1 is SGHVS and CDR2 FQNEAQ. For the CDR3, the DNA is TGTGCCAGCAGCTCCCAATTTGGACCGACAGATACGCAGTATTTT. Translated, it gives CASSSQFGPTDTQYF.

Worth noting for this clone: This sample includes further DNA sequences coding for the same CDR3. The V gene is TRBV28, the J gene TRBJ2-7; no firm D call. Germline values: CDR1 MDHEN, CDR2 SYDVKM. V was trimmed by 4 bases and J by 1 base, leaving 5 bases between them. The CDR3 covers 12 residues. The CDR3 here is CASSSSSYEQYF. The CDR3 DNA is TGTGCCAGCAGTTCATCGTCCTACGAGCAGTACTTC.

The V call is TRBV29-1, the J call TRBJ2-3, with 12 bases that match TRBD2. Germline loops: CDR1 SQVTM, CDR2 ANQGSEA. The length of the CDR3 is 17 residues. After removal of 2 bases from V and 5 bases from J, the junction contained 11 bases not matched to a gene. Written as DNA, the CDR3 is TGCAGCGTTGAAACAAATCTAGCGGGAGGGGGGCTAGATACGCAGTATTTT. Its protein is CSVETNLAGGGLDTQYF.

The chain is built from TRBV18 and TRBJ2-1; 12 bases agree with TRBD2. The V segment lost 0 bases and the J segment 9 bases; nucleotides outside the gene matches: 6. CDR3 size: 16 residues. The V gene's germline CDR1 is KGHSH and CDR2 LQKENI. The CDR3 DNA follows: TGTGCCAGCTCACCACCCGGGACTAGCGGGTCCATTGAGCAGTTCTTC. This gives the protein CASSPPGTSGSIEQFF.

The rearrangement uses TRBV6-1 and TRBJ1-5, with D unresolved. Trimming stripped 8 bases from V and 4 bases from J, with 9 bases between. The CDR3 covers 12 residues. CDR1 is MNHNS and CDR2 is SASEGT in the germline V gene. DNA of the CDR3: TGTGCCAGCGAGTGGGGAAATCAGCCCCAGCATTTT. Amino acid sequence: CASEWGNQPQHF.

CDR3 sequence reads: CASRRTGRSYEQYF. The CDR3 region has the DNA TGTGCCAGCAGACGGACAGGGCGTTCCTACGAGCAGTACTTC. This sequence joins TRBV6-5 and TRBJ2-7, with 8 bases lining up with TRBD1. Germline lookup yields CDR1 MNHEY and CDR2 SVGAGI. The CDR3 extends over 14 amino acids. Trimming took 6 bases from V and 1 from J; bases not matched to a gene: 5.

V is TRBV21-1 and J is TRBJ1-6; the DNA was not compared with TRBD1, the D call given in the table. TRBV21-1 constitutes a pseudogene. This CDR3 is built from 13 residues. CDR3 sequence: CASSHRVNSPLHF. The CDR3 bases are TGTGCCAGCAGCCACAGGGTTAATTCACCCCTCCACTTT.

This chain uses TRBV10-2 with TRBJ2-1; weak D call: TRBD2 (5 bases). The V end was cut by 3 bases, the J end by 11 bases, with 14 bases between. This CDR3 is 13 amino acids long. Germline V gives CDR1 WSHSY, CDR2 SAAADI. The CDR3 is CASSDLGLSQQFF. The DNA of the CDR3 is TGCGCCAGCAGTGACCTTGGACTCTCGCAGCAGTTCTTC.

The CDR3 DNA follows: TGTGCCAGCAGCCAGGGGACAGGGACTAATGAAAAACTGTTTTTT. Its protein product is CASSQGTGTNEKLFF. The chain couples TRBV14 to TRBJ1-4; 9 bases line up with TRBD1. The V and J ends lost 3 bases and 2 bases, in that order; junction bases with no gene match: 1. This CDR3 contains 15 residues. Germline V gene sequence: CDR1 SGHDN, CDR2 FVKESK.

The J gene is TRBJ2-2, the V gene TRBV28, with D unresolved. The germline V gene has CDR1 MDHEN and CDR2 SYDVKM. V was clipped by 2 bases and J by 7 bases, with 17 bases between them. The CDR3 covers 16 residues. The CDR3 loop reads CASSLISGARGGELFF. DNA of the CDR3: TGTGCCAGCAGTTTAATATCGGGTGCCCGTGGCGGGGAGCTGTTTTTT. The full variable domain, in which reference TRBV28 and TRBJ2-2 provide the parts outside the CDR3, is DVKVTQSSRYLVKRTGEKVFLECVQDMDHENMFWYRQDPGLGLRLIYFSYDVKMKEKGDIPEGYSVSREKKERFSLILESASTNQTSMYLCASSLISGARGGELFFGEGSRLTVL.

CDR3 sequence reads: CASSSGLAVYNEQFF. Written as DNA, the CDR3 is TGTGCCAGCAGTTCCGGACTAGCGGTATACAATGAGCAGTTCTTC. V gene TRBV11-2 combines with J gene TRBJ2-1, with 10 nucleotides matching TRBD2. This CDR3 is 15 amino acids long. V shed 6 bases and J 4 bases; nucleotides not matched to a gene: 6. Germline CDR1 is SGHAT and CDR2 is FQNNGV.

The CDR3 nucleotides are TGTGCCAGCAGCGCCCAGCGGCTAGCGGGAAGCGGGGGTTACAATGAGCAGTTCTTC. Translation gives CASSAQRLAGSGGYNEQFF. V and J are TRBV9 and TRBJ2-1; 9 bases fit TRBD2. This CDR3 spans 19 amino acids. V was clipped by 3 bases and J by 4 bases; unmatched bases: 17. CDR1 and CDR2 from the germline V gene are SGDLS and YYNGEE.

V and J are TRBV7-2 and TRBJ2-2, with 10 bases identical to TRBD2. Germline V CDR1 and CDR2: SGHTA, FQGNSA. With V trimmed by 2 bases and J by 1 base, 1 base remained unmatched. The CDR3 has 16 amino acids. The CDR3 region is CASSLTSGMNTGELFF. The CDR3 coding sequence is TGTGCCAGCAGCTTAACTAGCGGGATGAACACCGGGGAGCTGTTTTTT.

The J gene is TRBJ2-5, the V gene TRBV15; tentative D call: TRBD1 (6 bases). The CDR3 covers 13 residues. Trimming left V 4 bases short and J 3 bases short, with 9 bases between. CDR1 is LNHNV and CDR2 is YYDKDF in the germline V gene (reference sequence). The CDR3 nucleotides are TGTGCCACCAGCACCTCAGGGGAAGAGACCCAGTACTTC. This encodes CATSTSGEETQYF. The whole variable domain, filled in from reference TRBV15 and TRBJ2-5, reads DAMVIQNPRYQVTQFGKPVTLSCSQTLNHNVMYWYQQKSSQAPKLLFHYYDKDFNNEADTPDNFQSRRPNTSFCFLDIRSPGLGDTAMYLCATSTSGEETQYFGPGTRLLVL.